The present entry profiles one T cell receptor (beta chain) with its context. A quantity of about 0.45 to 1 ug RNA underwent reverse transcription using random hexamers. TCRdb reanalysed the immunoSEQ multiplex PCR reads using MiXCR and keeps one entry per CDR3 protein. The table has 85,000 to 95,000 distinct CDR3 sequences, about 93% seen once. This record belongs to a study of CD8 T cells in Susac syndrome. The TCR sequence derives from a human donor with Susac syndrome. The sample comprised CD4+ T cells from PBMCs.

The CDR3 loop is CASSLGGRDRLGNEQFF. CDR3 in DNA: TGTGCCAGCAGCTTAGGAGGACGGGACAGACTAGGGAATGAGCAGTTCTTC. The genes are TRBV11-2 and TRBJ2-1; a possible D gene is TRBD1 (7 bases). The CDR3 contains 17 residues. The V end was cut by 1 base, the J end by 7 bases, with 20 bases between. CDR1 is SGHAT and CDR2 is FQNNGV in the germline V gene.